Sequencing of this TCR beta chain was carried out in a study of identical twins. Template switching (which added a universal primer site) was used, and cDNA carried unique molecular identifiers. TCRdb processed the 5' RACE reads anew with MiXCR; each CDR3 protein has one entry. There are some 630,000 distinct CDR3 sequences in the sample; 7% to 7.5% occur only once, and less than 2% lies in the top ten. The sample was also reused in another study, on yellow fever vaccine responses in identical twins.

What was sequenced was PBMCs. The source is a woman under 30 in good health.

The CDR3 sequence is CASSRTLGVTAGNTIYF. Here the CDR3 DNA reads TGTGCCAGCAGCCGCACTCTGGGAGTTACGGCTGGAAACACCATATATTTT. This chain links TRBV7-9 with TRBJ1-3; D is ambiguous. With 5 bases removed from V and 2 bases from J, the gap between germline ends came to 19 bases. The CDR3 spans 17 residues. CDR1 SEHNR and CDR2 FQNEAQ come from the germline V gene (reference sequence). The full variable domain, with the rest looked up from reference TRBV7-9 and TRBJ1-3, is DTGVSQNPRHKITKRGQNVTFRCDPISEHNRLYWYRQTLGQGPEFLTYFQNEAQLEKSRLLSDRFSAERPKGSFSTLEIQRTEQGDSAMYLCASSRTLGVTAGNTIYFGEGSWLTVV.